A selection of T cell receptor beta chains follows, all from one sample in a study of cytomegalovirus exposure and HLA in healthy donors. Some clones are missing from TCRdb's copy, which holds only in-frame ones; the method was immunoSEQ multiplex PCR. The sample contains about 180,000 clones, around 80% of which appear only once. The sequenced sample consisted of PBMCs. The receptors derive from a girl aged 5-17 years in good health and CMV-seropositive. CDR3s include the opening cysteine and the closing phenylalanine or tryptophan. The size of a clone is reported for some rows only, either as once, few or many, or as a class for expanded clones.

clone size	V gene	CDR3 protein
once	TRBV6-6	CASTPDRGNEQFF
once	TRBV5-1	CASSFGTGDYTF
-	TRBV7-8	CASSLGVAGAGGEQFF
-	TRBV18	CASSPPGLMNTEAFF
-	TRBV4-2	CASSLNRDTAFYEQYF
few	TRBV19	CASSIGVEAFF
few	TRBV27	CASSLGQGGPYSNQPQHF
-	TRBV23-1	CASSQHSITGAEANVLTF
-	TRBV7-8	CASSPVGRSGSGNEQFF
once	TRBV5-1	CASSPRGGTQPQHF
-	TRBV29-1	CSVALEDRGFYGYTF
few	TRBV19	CASSDTGGTNQPQHF
-	TRBV6-5	CASSGTGGSGNTIYF
-	TRBV14	CASSQTRLNEQFF
once	TRBV10-3	CAITDREAGELFF
-	TRBV5-6	CASSLTLNQPQHF
-	TRBV6-5	CASRILAGGINEQFF
-	TRBV10-3	CAISWDRVNYGYTF
few	TRBV30	CAWTGLAGRTDTQYF
-	TRBV6-5	CASSYSNGYGYTF
-	TRBV19	CASSGGRATGELFF
-	TRBV4-1	CASSQAHQGGNEQFF
once	TRBV7-9	CASSGTFLYF
-	TRBV6-1	CASSETTRGEQYF
-	TRBV6-5	CASSFEQGREKLFF
-	TRBV5-6	CASSRQGRGTEAFF
-	TRBV5-6	CASSALTGFGGGYTF
-	TRBV6-1	CASSARDRVNHEQYF
-	TRBV5-5	CASSQGGTYEQYF
few	TRBV27	CASSLAGVPTDTQYF
-	TRBV18	CASSPTGQGADF
once	TRBV29-1	CSAVGQTYEQYF
-	TRBV11-3	CASSLRTAAAGELFF
-	TRBV29-1	CSVGGRGGWDTEAFF
-	TRBV4-1	CASSQEGPGVREQFF
-	TRBV28	CASSPGQGPDIQYF
-	TRBV14	CASSQGTGGYEQYF
-	TRBV7-2	CASSPSTSGIGVAYNEQFF
-	TRBV10-3	CAINRAGGTDNEQFF
-	TRBV7-9	CASSSGQKTVSYEQYF
-	TRBV27	CASSSLGGVSSYNEQFF
-	TRBV28	CASSLAYRGMNTEAFF
-	TRBV5-6	CASSLTSGRTDTQYF
-	TRBV29-1	CSALGDSAGNTIYF
-	TRBV2	CANSHRGEETQYF
-	TRBV18	CASSPLGLAGVNNEQFF
once	TRBV7-9	CASSLPRVADTQYF
-	TRBV6-5	CAARQATGNTEAFF
-	TRBV5-4	CASSLRPGLGNTGELFF
-	TRBV7-9	CASSPLAGRGKDTQYF
-	TRBV4-1	CASSQASGTGDYEQYF
-	TRBV6-5	CASSYNMESAEQFF
once	TRBV30	CAFTGQETQYF
-	TRBV9	CASSVASTDTQYF